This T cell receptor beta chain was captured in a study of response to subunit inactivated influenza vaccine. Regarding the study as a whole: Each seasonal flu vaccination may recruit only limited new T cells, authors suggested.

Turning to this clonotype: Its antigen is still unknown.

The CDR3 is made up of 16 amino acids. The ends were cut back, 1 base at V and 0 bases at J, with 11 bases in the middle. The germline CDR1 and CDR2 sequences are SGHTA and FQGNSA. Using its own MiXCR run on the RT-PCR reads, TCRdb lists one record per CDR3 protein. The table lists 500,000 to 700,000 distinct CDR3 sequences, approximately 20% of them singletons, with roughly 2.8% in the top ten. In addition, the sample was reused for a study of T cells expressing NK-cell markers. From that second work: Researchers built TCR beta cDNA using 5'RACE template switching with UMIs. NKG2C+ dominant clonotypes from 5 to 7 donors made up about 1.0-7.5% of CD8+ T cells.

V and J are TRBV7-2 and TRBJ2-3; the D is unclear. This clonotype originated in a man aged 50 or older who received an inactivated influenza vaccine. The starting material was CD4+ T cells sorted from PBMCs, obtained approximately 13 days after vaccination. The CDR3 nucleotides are TGTGCCAGCAGCTTAGGAGGCCATTGGAGCACAGATACGCAGTATTTT. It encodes CASSLGGHWSTDTQYF. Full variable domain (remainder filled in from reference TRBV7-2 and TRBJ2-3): GAGVSQSPSNKVTEKGKDVELRCDPISGHTALYWYRQSLGQGLEFLIYFQGNSAPDKSGLPSDRFSAERTGGSVSTLTIQRTQQEDSAVYLCASSLGGHWSTDTQYFGPGTRLTVL.